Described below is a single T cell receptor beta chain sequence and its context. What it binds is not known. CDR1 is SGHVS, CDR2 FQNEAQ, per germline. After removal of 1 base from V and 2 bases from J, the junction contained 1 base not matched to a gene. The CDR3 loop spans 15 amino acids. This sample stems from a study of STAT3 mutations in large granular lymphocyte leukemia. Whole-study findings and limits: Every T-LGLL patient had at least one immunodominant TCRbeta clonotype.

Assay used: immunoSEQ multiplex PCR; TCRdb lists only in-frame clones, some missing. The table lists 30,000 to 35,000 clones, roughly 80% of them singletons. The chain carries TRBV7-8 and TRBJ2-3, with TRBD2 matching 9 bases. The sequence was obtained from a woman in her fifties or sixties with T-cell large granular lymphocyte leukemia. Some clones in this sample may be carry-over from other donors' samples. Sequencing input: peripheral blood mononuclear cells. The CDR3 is CASSLGLAATDTQYF. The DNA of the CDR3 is TGTGCCAGCAGCTTAGGACTAGCGGCCACAGATACGCAGTATTTT.